The clone carrying this TCR beta chain was counted a few times. Its specificity is not known. This record belongs to a study of cytomegalovirus exposure and HLA in healthy donors. Study findings and constraints: Highest at DRB1 and lowest at HLA-C, TCR association rates differed among HLA loci in a later analysis.

The CDR3 length is 15 residues. The V and J ends lost 6 bases and 8 bases, in that order; junction bases with no gene match: 9. Germline V gene lookup returns CDR1 SNHLY and CDR2 FYNNEI. The PCR ran on 60 Vbeta and 13 Jbeta primers. Data came from immunoSEQ multiplex PCR; TCRdb stores just in-frame clones and leaves some out. The sample carries fewer than 70,000 clones, under 85% recorded once. This TCR came from a man aged 45-65 years in good health and CMV-seronegative. The sample was PBMCs. The chain links TRBV2 to TRBJ1-6; 8 bases align to TRBD1. The CDR3 DNA sequence: TGTGCCAGCAGGTCGCACAGGGGGGAATATTCACCCCTCCACTTT. This encodes CASRSHRGEYSPLHF.